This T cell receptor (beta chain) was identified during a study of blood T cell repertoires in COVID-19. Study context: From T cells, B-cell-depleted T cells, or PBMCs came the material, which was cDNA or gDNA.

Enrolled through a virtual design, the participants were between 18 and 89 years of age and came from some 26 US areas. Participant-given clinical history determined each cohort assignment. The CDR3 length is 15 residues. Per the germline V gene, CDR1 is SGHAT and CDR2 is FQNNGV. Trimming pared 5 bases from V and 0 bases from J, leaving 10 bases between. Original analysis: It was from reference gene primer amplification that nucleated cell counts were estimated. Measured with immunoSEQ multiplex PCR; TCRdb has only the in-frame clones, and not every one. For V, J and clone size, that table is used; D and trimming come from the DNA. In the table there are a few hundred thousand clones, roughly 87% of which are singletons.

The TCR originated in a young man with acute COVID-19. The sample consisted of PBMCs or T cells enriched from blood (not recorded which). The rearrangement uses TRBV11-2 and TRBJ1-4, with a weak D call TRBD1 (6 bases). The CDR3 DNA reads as TGTGCCAGCAGCCCTCGGACAGCAACTAATGAAAAACTGTTTTTT. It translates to CASSPRTATNEKLFF.